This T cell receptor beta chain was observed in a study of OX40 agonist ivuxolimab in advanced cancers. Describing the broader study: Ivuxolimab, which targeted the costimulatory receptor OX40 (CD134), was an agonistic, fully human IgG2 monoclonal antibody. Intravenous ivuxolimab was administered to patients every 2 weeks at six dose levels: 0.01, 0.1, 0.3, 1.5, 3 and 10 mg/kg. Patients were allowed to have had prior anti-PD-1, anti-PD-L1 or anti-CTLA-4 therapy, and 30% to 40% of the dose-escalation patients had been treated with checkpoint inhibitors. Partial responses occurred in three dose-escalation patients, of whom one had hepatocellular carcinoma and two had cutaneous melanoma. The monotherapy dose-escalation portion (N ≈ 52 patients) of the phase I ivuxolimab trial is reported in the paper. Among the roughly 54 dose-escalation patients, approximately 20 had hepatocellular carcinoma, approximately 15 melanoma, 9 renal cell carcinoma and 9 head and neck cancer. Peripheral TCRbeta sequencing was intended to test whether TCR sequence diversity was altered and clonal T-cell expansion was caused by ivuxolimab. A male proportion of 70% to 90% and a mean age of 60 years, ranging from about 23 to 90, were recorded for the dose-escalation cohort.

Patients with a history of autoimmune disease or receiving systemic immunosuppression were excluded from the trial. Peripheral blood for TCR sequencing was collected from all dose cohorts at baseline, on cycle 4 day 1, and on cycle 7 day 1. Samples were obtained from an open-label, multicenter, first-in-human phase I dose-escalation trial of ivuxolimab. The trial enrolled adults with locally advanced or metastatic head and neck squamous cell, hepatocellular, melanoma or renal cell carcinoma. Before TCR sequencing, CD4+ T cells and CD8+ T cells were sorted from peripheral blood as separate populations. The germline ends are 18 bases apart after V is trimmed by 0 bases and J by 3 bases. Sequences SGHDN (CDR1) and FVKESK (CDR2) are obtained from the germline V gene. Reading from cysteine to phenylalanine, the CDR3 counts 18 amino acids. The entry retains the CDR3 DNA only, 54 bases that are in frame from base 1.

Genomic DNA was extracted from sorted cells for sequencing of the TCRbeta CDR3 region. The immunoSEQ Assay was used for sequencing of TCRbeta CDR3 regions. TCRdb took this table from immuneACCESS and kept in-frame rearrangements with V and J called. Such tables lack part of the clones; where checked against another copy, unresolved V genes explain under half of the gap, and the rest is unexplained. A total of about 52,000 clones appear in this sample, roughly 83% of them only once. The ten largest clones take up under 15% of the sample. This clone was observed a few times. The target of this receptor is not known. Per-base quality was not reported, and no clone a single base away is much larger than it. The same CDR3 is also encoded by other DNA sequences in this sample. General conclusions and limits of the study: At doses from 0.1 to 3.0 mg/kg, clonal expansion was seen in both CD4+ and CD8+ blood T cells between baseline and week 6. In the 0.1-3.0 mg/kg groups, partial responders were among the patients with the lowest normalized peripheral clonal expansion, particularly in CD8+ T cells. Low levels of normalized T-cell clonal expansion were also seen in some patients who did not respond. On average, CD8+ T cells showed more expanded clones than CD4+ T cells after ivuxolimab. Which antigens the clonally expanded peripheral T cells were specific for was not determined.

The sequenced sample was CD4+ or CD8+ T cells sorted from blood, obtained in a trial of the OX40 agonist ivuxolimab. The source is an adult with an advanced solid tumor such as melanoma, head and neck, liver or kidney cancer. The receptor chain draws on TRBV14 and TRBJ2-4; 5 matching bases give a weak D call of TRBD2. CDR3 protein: CASSQDEWRGGVKNIQYF. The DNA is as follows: TGTGCCAGCAGCCAAGATGAGTGGAGAGGAGGAGTCAAAAACATTCAGTACTTC.